These T cell receptor beta chains were read from a single sample in a study of cytomegalovirus exposure and HLA in healthy donors. Clones were read by immunoSEQ multiplex PCR, and TCRdb kept only the in-frame ones, dropping some. The data show around 67,000 clones, with about two thirds seen just once and approximately 2.1% held by the top ten. The specimen was PBMCs. These receptors were collected from a woman in her twenties or thirties in good health and CMV-seronegative. Both conserved end residues are part of each CDR3. D genes are given only for firm matches. The size field is filled for only some rows; it gives once, few, many or a size class.

>-|TRBJ1-3|-|TRBV11-2
CASGGVAGNTIYF
TGTGCCAGCGGGGGGGTCGCGGGAAACACCATATATTTT
>-|TRBJ2-5|-|TRBV29-1
CSERTAQETQYF
TGCAGCGAGAGGACAGCCCAAGAGACCCAGTACTTC
>-|TRBJ2-1|TRBD2|TRBV4-1
CASSLIAGGPYNEQFF
TGCGCCAGCAGCCTAATAGCGGGGGGGCCTTATAATGAGCAGTTCTTC
>few|TRBJ1-5|-|TRBV19
CASSISVANQPQHF
TGTGCCAGTAGTATATCAGTCGCCAATCAGCCCCAGCATTTT
>-|TRBJ2-5|-|TRBV7-6
CASSQPYRVPQETQYF
TGTGCCAGCAGCCAACCTTACAGGGTCCCCCAAGAGACCCAGTACTTC
>-|TRBJ2-3|-|TRBV10-3
CAISERGSGTDTQYF
TGTGCCATCAGTGAGCGGGGGTCCGGCACAGATACGCAGTATTTT
>-|TRBJ2-3|TRBD1|TRBV30
CAWRGQGEVTDTQYF
TGTGCCTGGAGGGGACAGGGTGAAGTCACAGATACGCAGTATTTT
>once|TRBJ1-1|TRBD1|TRBV6-5
CASVSTGEYTEAFF
TGTGCCAGCGTTTCAACAGGGGAATACACTGAAGCTTTCTTT
>-|TRBJ1-3|-|TRBV7-9
CASSLDRFSSGNTIYF
TGTGCCAGCAGCTTAGATCGATTCAGCTCTGGAAACACCATATATTTT
>few|TRBJ2-5|TRBD2|TRBV6-5
CASSSAGGDGTQYF
TGTGCCAGCAGTTCGGCGGGGGGCGACGGGACCCAGTACTTC
>-|TRBJ1-3|TRBD1|TRBV9
CASSVQGAVGNTIYF
TGTGCCAGCAGCGTACAGGGGGCTGTAGGAAACACCATATATTTT
>few|TRBJ1-2|TRBD1|TRBV5-1
CASSLEGQGAANYGYTF
TGCGCCAGCAGCTTGGAGGGACAGGGGGCCGCTAACTATGGCTACACCTTC
>-|TRBJ1-1|-|TRBV4-1
CASSQEPGNTEAFF
TGCGCCAGCAGCCAAGAACCGGGTAACACTGAAGCTTTCTTT
>few|TRBJ1-3|-|TRBV28
CASSSQGSGNTIYF
TGTGCCAGCAGCTCACAGGGCTCTGGAAACACCATATATTTT
>-|TRBJ2-2|TRBD1|TRBV5-1
CASSLDGQGPGELFF
TGCGCCAGCAGCTTGGATGGACAGGGGCCCGGGGAGCTGTTTTTT
>-|TRBJ2-1|-|TRBV28
CASSQPGPNNEQFF
TGTGCCAGCAGTCAACCAGGTCCGAACAATGAGCAGTTCTTC
>-|TRBJ2-5|-|TRBV2
CASSEMGGRETQYF
TGTGCCAGCAGTGAGATGGGGGGTAGGGAGACCCAGTACTTC
>-|TRBJ2-3|-|TRBV9
CASSVLESLDTQYF
TGTGCCAGCAGCGTACTAGAGTCCCTGGATACGCAGTATTTT
>-|TRBJ1-2|TRBD1|TRBV4-1
CASSQEQGSGYTF
TGCGCCAGCAGCCAAGAACAGGGGAGCGGCTACACCTTC
>-|TRBJ1-2|TRBD1|TRBV4-1
CASSQRPAGGSYGYTF
TGCGCCAGCAGCCAAAGACCGGCAGGGGGCAGCTATGGCTACACCTTC
>once|TRBJ1-1|-|TRBV6-1
CASSDRWGGSTEAFF
TGTGCCAGCAGTGACAGATGGGGAGGAAGCACTGAAGCTTTCTTT
>-|TRBJ1-1|-|TRBV7-9
CASSFSGVNTEAFF
TGTGCCAGCAGCTTCAGCGGGGTGAACACTGAAGCTTTCTTT
>-|TRBJ2-1|TRBD2|TRBV11-3
CASSLVRRLGLAGGNEQFF
TGTGCCAGCAGCTTAGTTCGGCGCTTAGGACTAGCGGGGGGGAATGAGCAGTTCTTC
>-|TRBJ2-7|-|TRBV28
CASRAQGYEQYF
TGTGCCAGCAGGGCACAGGGCTACGAGCAGTACTTC
>-|TRBJ1-4|-|TRBV29-1
CSVGRGTTNEKLFF
TGCAGCGTTGGAAGGGGTACAACTAATGAAAAACTGTTTTTT
>-|TRBJ2-7|-|TRBV21-1
CASRSPGTGWYEQYF
TGTGCCAGCAGAAGTCCCGGGACAGGGTGGTACGAGCAGTACTTC
>-|TRBJ1-2|TRBD1|TRBV27
CASSFLGQGDGYTF
TGTGCCAGCAGTTTTCTGGGACAGGGGGATGGCTACACCTTC
>-|TRBJ1-1|-|TRBV7-9
CASSYSNTEAFF
TGTGCCAGCAGCTACTCGAACACTGAAGCTTTCTTT
>-|TRBJ2-3|TRBD2|TRBV6-4
CAVFLGTSGGPTDTQYF
TGTGCAGTCTTCCTAGGGACTAGCGGGGGGCCAACAGATACGCAGTATTTT
>-|TRBJ1-5|-|TRBV6-1
CASSEKRLPQHF
TGTGCCAGCAGTGAAAAGAGGCTTCCCCAGCATTTT
>-|TRBJ1-5|-|TRBV30
CAWSDTNSNQPQHF
TGTGCCTGGAGTGACACGAATAGCAATCAGCCCCAGCATTTT
>-|TRBJ2-7|-|TRBV10-1
CASSASFGGEQYF
TGCGCCAGCAGTGCCTCCTTTGGGGGGGAGCAGTACTTC
>once|TRBJ2-2|TRBD1|TRBV7-6
CASSLTGTGYNTGELFF
TGTGCCAGCAGCTTAACCGGGACAGGGTACAACACCGGGGAGCTGTTTTTT
>-|TRBJ1-4|TRBD1|TRBV6-1
CASSLGTVRNEKLFF
TGTGCCAGCAGCCTCGGGACAGTGCGGAACGAAAAACTGTTTTTT
>-|TRBJ2-5|-|TRBV7-9
CASSLGGGQETQYF
TGTGCCAGCAGCTTAGGAGGTGGGCAAGAGACCCAGTACTTC
>-|TRBJ1-5|-|TRBV7-9
CASSLGENQPQHF
TGTGCCAGCAGCTTAGGGGAGAATCAGCCCCAGCATTTT
>-|TRBJ2-5|TRBD1|TRBV5-1
CASSSGQAQETQYF
TGCGCCAGCAGCTCCGGACAGGCCCAAGAGACCCAGTACTTC
>few|TRBJ1-4|-|TRBV2
CASSEGTGLGKLFF
TGTGCCAGCAGTGAGGGAACAGGCCTAGGAAAACTGTTTTTT
>once|TRBJ1-6|-|TRBV2
CASTRDKYNSPLHF
TGTGCCAGCACCCGGGACAAGTATAATTCACCCCTCCACTTT
>-|TRBJ2-1|-|TRBV9
CASSSTRGQSTYNEQFF
TGTGCCAGCAGCTCCACACGGGGACAATCAACCTACAATGAGCAGTTCTTC
>few|TRBJ1-2|-|TRBV7-9
CASSFDSNYGYTF
TGTGCCAGCAGCTTTGACAGTAACTATGGCTACACCTTC
>few|TRBJ2-5|TRBD1|TRBV6-5
CASSEGTDQETQYF
TGTGCCAGCAGTGAAGGGACAGACCAAGAGACCCAGTACTTC
>few|TRBJ1-4|-|TRBV6-1
CASSEGPTLREKLFF
TGTGCCAGCAGTGAGGGGCCTACCCTGCGGGAAAAACTGTTTTTT
>-|TRBJ2-1|-|TRBV2
CASSDRSSYNEQFF
TGTGCCAGCAGTGATCGTAGCTCCTACAATGAGCAGTTCTTC
>-|TRBJ1-5|-|TRBV19
CASSPQVSSNQPQHF
TGTGCCAGTAGTCCACAGGTGTCTAGCAATCAGCCCCAGCATTTT
>-|TRBJ1-1|-|TRBV4-1
CASSQGSGGKAFF
TGCGCCAGCAGCCAAGGTTCGGGGGGGAAAGCTTTCTTT
>-|TRBJ2-1|TRBD1|TRBV5-6
CASSLVRTGNEQFF
TGTGCCAGCAGCTTGGTCCGGACAGGGAATGAGCAGTTCTTC
>-|TRBJ2-5|TRBD2|TRBV7-8
CASSLAGGEETQYF
TGTGCCAGCAGCTTGGCGGGGGGGGAAGAGACCCAGTACTTC
>few|TRBJ2-7|TRBD1|TRBV11-3
CASSHRDSPYEQYF
TGTGCCAGCAGCCACCGGGACAGTCCCTACGAGCAGTACTTC
>-|TRBJ2-3|TRBD2|TRBV10-3
CAISEGLAGATQYF
TGTGCCATCAGTGAGGGACTAGCGGGGGCTACGCAGTATTTT
>once|TRBJ1-2|TRBD1|TRBV4-2
CASSLQGNYYGYTF
TGTGCCAGCAGCTTACAGGGGAACTACTATGGCTACACCTTC
>few|TRBJ1-2|-|TRBV19
CASSIEGRRTTYGYTF
TGTGCCAGTAGTATAGAGGGAAGAAGGACAACCTATGGCTACACCTTC
>-|TRBJ2-1|-|TRBV6-5
CASTGTFAGNEQFF
TGTGCCAGCACGGGGACTTTTGCAGGGAATGAGCAGTTCTTC
>few|TRBJ2-3|TRBD2|TRBV4-3
CASSQELAGGPDTQYF
TGCGCCAGCAGCCAAGAACTAGCGGGGGGGCCAGATACGCAGTATTTT